These T cell receptor beta chains were read from a single sample in a study of molecular identifiers for immune sequencing clone quantification. TCRdb recomputed calls from the PCR reads with MiXCR, one row per CDR3 protein. The table lists some 320,000 distinct CDR3 sequences, under 25% of them singletons, with 0.7% to 0.95% in the top ten. The sample comprised naive CD8+ T cells from blood, with Jurkat cell RNA spiked in. These receptors were collected from a human donor in good health. Some libraries in this study had Jurkat cell RNA spiked in. Both conserved end residues are part of each CDR3. Each record gives: J gene, V gene, clone size, CDR3 protein. Clone size, where shown, is once, few, many, or a class for clones that have expanded.

J gene: TRBJ2-3
V gene: TRBV7-9
clone size: -
CDR3 protein: CASSPRTSGGSRPFTDTQYF

J gene: TRBJ2-6
V gene: TRBV20-1
clone size: -
CDR3 protein: CSARAPRDSGANVLAF

J gene: TRBJ2-3
V gene: TRBV2
clone size: few
CDR3 protein: CASSVNRETSTDTQYF

J gene: TRBJ2-7
V gene: TRBV4-1
clone size: -
CDR3 protein: CASSLAGDYGQYF

J gene: TRBJ1-2
V gene: TRBV6-2/TRBV6-3
clone size: -
CDR3 protein: CASSYLIGSTF

J gene: TRBJ2-7
V gene: TRBV29-1
clone size: many
CDR3 protein: CSVTTEGSFEQYF

J gene: TRBJ2-5
V gene: TRBV23-1
clone size: many
CDR3 protein: CASIVLRKDRQETQYF

J gene: TRBJ1-4
V gene: TRBV7-2
clone size: -
CDR3 protein: CASSLDGTGVYTNEKLFF

J gene: TRBJ1-6
V gene: TRBV20-1
clone size: many
CDR3 protein: CSAREIGDRLGNSPLHF

J gene: TRBJ2-3
V gene: TRBV28
clone size: many
CDR3 protein: CASSFSPGGVPDTQYF

J gene: TRBJ2-5
V gene: TRBV19
clone size: -
CDR3 protein: CASSSGTRGQETQYF

J gene: TRBJ1-1
V gene: TRBV15
clone size: few
CDR3 protein: CATSRDWGQGNTEAFF

J gene: TRBJ2-1
V gene: TRBV29-1
clone size: -
CDR3 protein: CGVDSPLRRREQFF

J gene: TRBJ2-7
V gene: TRBV11-2
clone size: -
CDR3 protein: CASSPRGPFGEQYF

J gene: TRBJ2-7
V gene: TRBV7-2
clone size: few
CDR3 protein: CASSVGTGNEQYF

J gene: TRBJ2-3
V gene: TRBV6-2/TRBV6-3
clone size: few
CDR3 protein: CASSLNDNWWYF

J gene: TRBJ1-5
V gene: TRBV6-6
clone size: -
CDR3 protein: CASSYEGYQPQHF

J gene: TRBJ2-7
V gene: TRBV5-6
clone size: -
CDR3 protein: CASSMGLRPYEQYF